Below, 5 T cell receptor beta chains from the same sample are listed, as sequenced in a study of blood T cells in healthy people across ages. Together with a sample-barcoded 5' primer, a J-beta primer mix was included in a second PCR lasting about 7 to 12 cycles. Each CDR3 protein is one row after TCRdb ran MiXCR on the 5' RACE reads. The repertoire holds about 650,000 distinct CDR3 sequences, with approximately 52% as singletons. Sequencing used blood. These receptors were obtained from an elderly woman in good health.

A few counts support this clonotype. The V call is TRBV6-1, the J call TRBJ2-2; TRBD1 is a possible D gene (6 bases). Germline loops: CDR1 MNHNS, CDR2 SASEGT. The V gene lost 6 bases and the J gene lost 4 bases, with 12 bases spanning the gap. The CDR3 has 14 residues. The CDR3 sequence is CASRVYRATGELFF. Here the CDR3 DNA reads TGTGCCAGCAGAGTTTACAGGGCCACCGGGGAGCTGTTTTTT.

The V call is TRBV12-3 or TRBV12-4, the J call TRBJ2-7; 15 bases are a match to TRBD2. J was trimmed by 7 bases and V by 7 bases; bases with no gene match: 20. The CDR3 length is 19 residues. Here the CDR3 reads CASTSRGLAGGPSYNEQYF. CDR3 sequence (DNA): TGTGCCAGCACCTCGCGCGGACTAGCGGGAGGGCCCTCCTACAATGAGCAGTACTTC.

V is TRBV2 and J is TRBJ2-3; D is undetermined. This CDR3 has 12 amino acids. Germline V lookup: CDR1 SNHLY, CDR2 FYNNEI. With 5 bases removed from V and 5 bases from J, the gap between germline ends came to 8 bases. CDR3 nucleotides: TGTGCCAGCAGTCTAAAACGAGATACGCAGTATTTT. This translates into CASSLKRDTQYF. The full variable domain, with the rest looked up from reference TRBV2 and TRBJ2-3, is EPEVTQTPSHQVTQMGQEVILRCVPISNHLYFYWYRQILGQKVEFLVSFYNNEISEKSEIFDDQFSVERPDGSNFTLKIRSTKLEDSAMYFCASSLKRDTQYFGPGTRLTVL.

CDR3 coding DNA: TGTGCCAGCAGCCCAAGGGCTAGCGGCCTCGAAGAGCAGTTCTTC. This sequence encodes CASSPRASGLEEQFF. The chain is built from TRBV7-2 and TRBJ2-1; 7 bases match TRBD2. Germline V gives CDR1 SGHTA, CDR2 FQGNSA. The CDR3 extends over 15 amino acids. V lost 5 bases to trimming and J lost 10 bases; unmatched junction nucleotides: 14.

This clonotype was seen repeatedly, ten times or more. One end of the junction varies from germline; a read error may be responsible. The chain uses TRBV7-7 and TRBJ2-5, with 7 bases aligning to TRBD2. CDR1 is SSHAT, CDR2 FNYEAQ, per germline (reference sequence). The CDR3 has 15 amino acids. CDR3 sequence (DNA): TGTGCTAGCAGCCCCAGACTAGCTCTTGCGGAGACCCAGTACTTC. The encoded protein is CASSPRLALAETQYF.